Each of the 27 T cell receptor beta chains below was sequenced from the same sample in a study of T cell changes during pregnancy in multiple sclerosis. Sequencing used immunoSEQ multiplex PCR; TCRdb keeps in-frame clones, though not all of them. The data contain roughly 61,000 clones, just over 90% of them singletons. Sequences were derived from peripheral blood, sampled after pregnancy. The source of these receptors is a female donor with multiple sclerosis, enrolled in a pregnancy study.

The V and J genes are TRBV5-1 and TRBJ2-5; TRBD2 agrees at 9 bases. V lost 0 bases, J lost 5 bases, and 8 bases stayed unmatched. The CDR3 loop spans 16 amino acids. Per germline, CDR1 SGHRS and CDR2 YFSETQ. CDR3 bases: TGCGCCAGCAGCTTGGGTCGCGGGAGGGCCGGGGAGACCCAGTACTTC. This gives the protein CASSLGRGRAGETQYF.

The rearrangement uses TRBV19 and TRBJ1-2; possibly TRBD1 for D (5 bases). Germline loops: CDR1 LNHDA, CDR2 SQIVND (reference sequence). V was pared by 9 bases and J by 4 bases, with 15 bases between. The CDR3 totals 13 residues. The CDR3 DNA reads TGTGCCAGCACCCGGACGGGGGGCTATGGCTACACCTTC. It encodes CASTRTGGYGYTF.

V is TRBV4-1 and J is TRBJ2-3; 13 positions match TRBD2. CDR1 is MGHRA and CDR2 is YSYEKL in the germline V gene. This CDR3 has 15 residues. Trimming took 0 bases from V and 8 from J; bases not matched to a gene: 2. The CDR3 is CASSQDRLAGGTQYF. In nucleotides, the CDR3 is TGCGCCAGCAGCCAAGATAGACTAGCGGGAGGTACGCAGTATTTT.

The chain couples TRBV7-3 to TRBJ2-1; 7 bases agree with TRBD1. CDR1 and CDR2 from the germline V gene are SGHTA and FQGTGA. Trimming at V came to 4 bases and at J to 5 bases, leaving 5 bases not matched to a gene. This CDR3 has 14 residues. The CDR3 DNA is TGTGCCAGCAGCTGGGACAGTTTTAACAATGAGCAGTTCTTC. It codes for CASSWDSFNNEQFF. The full variable domain, with the rest looked up from reference TRBV7-3 and TRBJ2-1, is GAGVSQTPSNKVTEKGKYVELRCDPISGHTALYWYRQSLGQGPEFLIYFQGTGAADDSGLPNDRFFAVRPEGSVSTLKIQRTERGDSAVYLCASSWDSFNNEQFFGPGTRLTVL.

Comments on this clone: One end of the junction does not line up with germline, which may come from a read error. This chain connects TRBV5-3 to TRBJ2-1; a possible D gene is TRBD2 (5 bases). TRBV5-3 counts as an open reading frame of uncertain function. CDR3 length: 9 residues. The chain's CDR3 is CARSLVGVF. The CDR3 coding sequence is TGTGCCAGAAGCCTCGTCGGGGTCTTC.

The gene calls are TRBV6-6 and TRBJ2-1; tentatively, D is TRBD2 (6 bases). This CDR3 has 13 residues. Trimming left V 1 base short and J 7 bases short, with 8 bases between. CDR1 and CDR2 from the germline V gene are MNHNY and SVGAGI (reference sequence). CDR3 residues: CASSYYGSNEQFF. CDR3 DNA: TGTGCCAGCAGTTACTACGGGAGTAATGAGCAGTTCTTC.

The chain has TRBV15 and TRBJ1-2; the D gene is possibly TRBD1 (5 bases). The CDR3 totals 15 residues. Germline V gene sequence: CDR1 LNHNV, CDR2 YYDKDF (reference sequence). The V and J ends lost 1 base and 2 bases respectively, with 11 bases between them. CDR3 region: CATSRGRGLNYGYTF. The CDR3 DNA sequence: TGTGCCACCAGCAGAGGACGGGGACTAAACTATGGCTACACCTTC.

V is TRBV7-8 and J is TRBJ2-1, with D possibly matching TRBD2 (6 bases). V was clipped by 3 bases and J by 5 bases, with 11 bases between them. CDR3 size: 14 residues. Germline CDR1 reads SGHVS; CDR2 reads FQNEAQ. The CDR3 spells CASSLGLRNNEQFF. CDR3 DNA sequence: TGTGCCAGCAGCTTGGGACTTAGAAACAATGAGCAGTTCTTC.

This clone was picked up one time. The chain is built from TRBV11-2 and TRBJ2-7, with D tentatively TRBD2 (5 bases). The CDR3 extends over 15 amino acids. The germline gives CDR1 SGHAT, CDR2 FQNNGV. With 5 bases removed from V and 3 bases from J, the gap between germline ends came to 17 bases. The CDR3 protein is CASSLGPGSYYEQYF. CDR3 nucleotides: TGTGCCAGCAGCCTAGGCCCGGGGTCTTACTACGAGCAGTACTTC.

CDR3 residues: CASSLEEGQPQHF. The DNA of the CDR3 is TGTGCCAGCAGTTTAGAGGAGGGTCAGCCCCAGCATTTT. V and J are TRBV27 and TRBJ1-5; D gene uncertain. The germline V gene encodes CDR1 MNHEY and CDR2 SMNVEV (reference sequence). The CDR3 loop spans 13 amino acids. The V gene lost 2 bases and the J gene lost 6 bases, with 8 bases spanning the gap.

V is TRBV13 and J is TRBJ1-6; D is perhaps TRBD1 (5 bases). V was cut by 0 bases and J by 9 bases, with 9 bases left in between. CDR1 and CDR2 from the germline V gene are PRHDT and FYEKMQ (reference sequence). The CDR3 is 14 amino acids. In DNA, the CDR3 is TGTGCCAGCAGCTTAGGGACAGTTGGTTCACCCCTCCACTTT. It codes for CASSLGTVGSPLHF.

The V call is TRBV19, the J call TRBJ2-1; tentatively, D is TRBD2 (6 bases). From germline, CDR1 is LNHDA and CDR2 SQIVND (reference sequence). CDR3 length: 16 amino acids. Trimming stripped 2 bases from V and 1 base from J, with 12 bases between. CDR3: CASSISGVGSYNEQFF. DNA for the CDR3: TGTGCCAGTAGTATATCGGGGGTAGGGTCCTACAATGAGCAGTTCTTC.

The chain is built from TRBV29-1 and TRBJ2-3, with D perhaps matching TRBD2 (5 bases). V was shortened by 5 bases and J by 3 bases, with 24 bases between the two germline ends. Germline CDR1 reads SQVTM; CDR2 reads ANQGSEA. The CDR3 sequence is 17 residues long. The CDR3 DNA is TGCAGCGTTCGGAGGAGTGATTTCCGGAGGCGAACAGATACGCAGTATTTT. Protein sequence: CSVRRSDFRRRTDTQYF.

The V gene is TRBV10-3, the J gene TRBJ2-7; 7 bases match TRBD1. There are 15 residues in the CDR3. The junction had 7 bases not matched to a gene; V was cut back by 3 bases and J by 2 bases. Germline CDR1 ENHRY, CDR2 SYGVKD. The CDR3, as DNA: TGTGCCATCAGTGACTCGACAGGGACCCCCTACGAGCAGTACTTC. Protein: CAISDSTGTPYEQYF.

The chain uses TRBV7-2 and TRBJ2-3, with TRBD2 matching over 10 bases. The germline gives CDR1 SGHTA, CDR2 FQGNSA. J lost 0 bases, V lost 1 base, and 7 bases had no gene match. The CDR3 extends over 18 amino acids. CDR3 in amino acids: CASSLVKLAGGSTDTQYF. The CDR3, as DNA: TGTGCCAGCAGCTTAGTTAAGTTAGCGGGAGGTAGCACAGATACGCAGTATTTT.

The chain couples TRBV30 to TRBJ1-2; D might be TRBD1 (5 bases). V was pared by 0 bases and J by 4 bases, with 12 bases between. Germline values: CDR1 GTSNPN, CDR2 SVGIG (reference sequence). CDR3 length: 14 amino acids. This CDR3 is CAWSVGGGAYGYTF. The DNA for the CDR3 is TGTGCCTGGAGTGTAGGCGGGGGTGCCTATGGCTACACCTTC.

The V gene is TRBV11-2, the J gene TRBJ2-7, with D perhaps matching TRBD2 (6 bases). V was shortened by 5 bases and J by 2 bases, with 13 bases between the two germline ends. CDR3 size: 14 residues. From germline, CDR1 is SGHAT and CDR2 FQNNGV. The CDR3 coding sequence is TGTGCCAGCAGCCCCCTAGCGATCCCCTACGAGCAGTACTTC. Residues: CASSPLAIPYEQYF. The whole variable domain, filled in from reference TRBV11-2 and TRBJ2-7, reads EAGVAQSPRYKIIEKRQSVAFWCNPISGHATLYWYQQILGQGPKLLIQFQNNGVVDDSQLPKDRFSAERLKGVDSTLKIQPAKLEDSAVYLCASSPLAIPYEQYFGPGTRLTVT.

The chain carries TRBV5-4 and TRBJ1-1; maybe TRBD1 (6 bases). The CDR3 has 13 residues. V was shortened by 4 bases and J by 1 base, with 8 bases between the two germline ends. Germline V CDR1 and CDR2: SGHNT, YYREEE (reference sequence). DNA for the CDR3: TGTGCCAGCAGCCCGGGACAGAACACTGAAGCTTTCTTT. Residues: CASSPGQNTEAFF. The complete variable domain, with remaining parts taken from reference TRBV5-4 and TRBJ1-1, reads ETGVTQSPTHLIKTRGQQVTLRCSSQSGHNTVSWYQQALGQGPQFIFQYYREEENGRGNFPPRFSGLQFPNYSSELNVNALELDDSALYLCASSPGQNTEAFFGQGTRLTVV.

The genes are TRBV28 and TRBJ2-7, with D unclear. Trimming shortened V by 3 bases and J by 7 bases, and 16 bases separated the two germline ends. Germline V lookup: CDR1 MDHEN, CDR2 SYDVKM. This CDR3 spans 14 amino acids. The CDR3 nucleotides read TGTGCCAGCAGTTTTGGTTGGGTCGAGAGGGAGCAGTACTTC. This gives the protein CASSFGWVEREQYF.

The chain couples TRBV6-5 to TRBJ2-7; the D gene is possibly TRBD1 (5 bases). The CDR3 totals 13 residues. V was cut by 5 bases and J by 6 bases, with 14 bases left in between. Per germline, CDR1 MNHEY and CDR2 SVGAGI. CDR3 sequence reads: CASSQTQGREQYF. DNA for the CDR3: TGTGCCAGCAGTCAGACTCAGGGTCGCGAGCAGTACTTC.

The chain links TRBV6-6 to TRBJ1-1, with TRBD1 matching over 7 bases. Per germline, CDR1 MNHNY and CDR2 SVGAGI (reference sequence). This CDR3 contains 14 residues. V lost 7 bases, J lost 2 bases, and 7 bases stayed unmatched. The CDR3 sequence: CASTRGSLNTEAFF. CDR3 DNA sequence: TGTGCCAGCACCAGGGGGAGCTTAAACACTGAAGCTTTCTTT.

The J gene is TRBJ1-1, the V gene TRBV7-9, with D tentatively TRBD1 (5 bases). This CDR3 contains 13 residues. V lost 5 bases and J 5 bases, leaving 12 bases between the germline ends. CDR1 and CDR2 from the germline V gene are SEHNR and FQNEAQ (reference sequence). The CDR3 DNA follows: TGTGCCAGCAGCGCCAACGGGGGGACTGAAGCTTTCTTT. Protein sequence: CASSANGGTEAFF. The entire variable domain, with the rest obtained from reference TRBV7-9 and TRBJ1-1, is as follows: DTGVSQNPRHKITKRGQNVTFRCDPISEHNRLYWYRQTLGQGPEFLTYFQNEAQLEKSRLLSDRFSAERPKGSFSTLEIQRTEQGDSAMYLCASSANGGTEAFFGQGTRLTVV.

The rearrangement uses TRBV9 and TRBJ2-3; TRBD2 matches at 7 bases. Germline V CDR1 and CDR2: SGDLS, YYNGEE. V was clipped by 0 bases and J by 2 bases; unmatched bases: 3. The CDR3 is 15 amino acids. CDR3 in amino acids: CASSVGGSLTDTQYF. CDR3 bases: TGTGCCAGCAGCGTAGGCGGGAGCCTCACAGATACGCAGTATTTT.

CDR3 amino acids: CASPKGRGEADTQYF. The CDR3 nucleotides read TGTGCCAGCCCCAAGGGGCGGGGTGAAGCAGATACGCAGTATTTT. J is TRBJ2-3 and V is TRBV6-1, with a weak D call TRBD2 (6 bases). The V end was cut by 8 bases, the J end by 4 bases, with 19 bases between. Germline CDR1 reads MNHNS; CDR2 reads SASEGT. The length of the CDR3 is 15 residues.

The rearrangement links TRBV6-1 to TRBJ2-1, with 9 bases matching TRBD2. The CDR3 spans 15 residues. Germline CDR1 MNHNS, CDR2 SASEGT. J lost 6 bases, V lost 1 base, and 4 bases had no gene match. The CDR3, as DNA: TGTGCCAGCAGTGAAGGAGGTAGCGGGAGCAATGAGCAGTTCTTC. This sequence encodes CASSEGGSGSNEQFF.

The chain employs TRBV6-6 and TRBJ2-5, with D possibly TRBD2 on 5 matching bases. Germline V CDR1 and CDR2: MNHNY, SVGAGI (reference sequence). Trimming pared 6 bases from V and 11 bases from J, leaving 16 bases between. The CDR3 covers 12 residues. As DNA, the CDR3 is TGTGCCAGCAGGACGCTAGCACCCATGCAGTACTTC. The encoded protein is CASRTLAPMQYF.

This clone has a handful of counts. The chain combines TRBV30 with TRBJ1-1; D is undetermined. The V and J ends lost 0 bases and 2 bases respectively, with 7 bases between them. Per germline, CDR1 GTSNPN and CDR2 SVGIG (reference sequence). The CDR3 runs 13 residues. Here the CDR3 reads CAWSVTQNTEAFF. In nucleotides, the CDR3 is TGTGCCTGGAGTGTGACACAAAACACTGAAGCTTTCTTT.